This TCR beta chain comes out of a study of monozygotic twins with inflammatory bowel disease. No DNA is given; TCRdb re-called the 5' RACE reads and lists each CDR3 protein once. This sample's table reports roughly 300,000 distinct CDR3 sequences. As to this clonotype: Its antigen is as yet unknown.

Findings and caveats of the study: No separation of different T cell subtypes was possible.

Germline V gives CDR1 SGHTA, CDR2 FQGNSA. The CDR3 is 12 residues long. Whole blood that had not undergone T cell sorting provided the isolated total RNA. The sequence was obtained from a human donor with ulcerative colitis or Crohn's disease, or a healthy co-twin of an affected twin (not recorded which). The V and J genes are TRBV7-2 and TRBJ2-7; TCRdb calls TRBD1, which cannot be checked without DNA. Material: blood. CDR3 region: CASSLDTSEQYF.